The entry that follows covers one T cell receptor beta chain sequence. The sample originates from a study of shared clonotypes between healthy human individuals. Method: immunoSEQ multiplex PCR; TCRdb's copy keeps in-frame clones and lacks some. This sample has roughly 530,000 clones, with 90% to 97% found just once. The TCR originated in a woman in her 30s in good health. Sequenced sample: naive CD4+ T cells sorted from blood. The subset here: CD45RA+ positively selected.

The CDR3 DNA is TGTGCCAGCAGTAGCGGGGCCTCCTACAATGAGCAGTTCTTC. It yields the protein CASSSGASYNEQFF. The J gene is TRBJ2-1, the V gene TRBV6-6, with 7 bases lining up with TRBD2. This CDR3 is built from 14 residues. Germline lookup yields CDR1 MNHNY and CDR2 SVGAGI (reference sequence). The junction had 1 base not matched to a gene; V was cut back by 5 bases and J by 0 bases.